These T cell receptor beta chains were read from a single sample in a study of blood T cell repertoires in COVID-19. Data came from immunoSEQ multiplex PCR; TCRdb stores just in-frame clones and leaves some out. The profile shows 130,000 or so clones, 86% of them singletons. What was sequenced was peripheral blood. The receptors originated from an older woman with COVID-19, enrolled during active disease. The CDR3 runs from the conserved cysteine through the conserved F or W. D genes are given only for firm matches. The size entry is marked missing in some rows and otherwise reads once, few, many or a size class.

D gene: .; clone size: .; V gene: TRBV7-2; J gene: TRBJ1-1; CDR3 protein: CASSHNGRAANTEAFF; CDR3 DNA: TGTGCCAGCAGCCACAACGGCAGGGCGGCGAACACTGAAGCTTTCTTT
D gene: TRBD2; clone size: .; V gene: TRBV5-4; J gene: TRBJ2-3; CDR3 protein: CASSPSLGGADTQYF; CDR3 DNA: TGTGCCAGCAGCCCCTCTCTCGGGGGGGCGGATACGCAGTATTTT
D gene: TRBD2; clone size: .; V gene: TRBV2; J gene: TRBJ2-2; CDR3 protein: CASSNSGGANGELFF; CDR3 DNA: TGTGCCAGCAGTAACAGCGGGGGGGCAAACGGGGAGCTGTTTTTT
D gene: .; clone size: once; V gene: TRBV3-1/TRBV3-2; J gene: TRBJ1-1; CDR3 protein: CASSQDLQDEAFF; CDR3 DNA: TGTGCCAGCAGCCAAGATTTACAGGATGAGGCTTTCTTT
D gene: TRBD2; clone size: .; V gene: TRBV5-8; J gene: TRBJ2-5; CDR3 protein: CASSLGFTSGDQETQYF; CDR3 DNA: TGTGCCAGCAGCTTAGGCTTTACTAGCGGGGATCAAGAGACCCAGTACTTC
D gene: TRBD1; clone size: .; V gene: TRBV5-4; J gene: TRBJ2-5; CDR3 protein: CASSRGDRGPETQYF; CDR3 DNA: TGTGCCAGCAGCCGGGGGGACAGGGGCCCAGAGACCCAGTACTTC
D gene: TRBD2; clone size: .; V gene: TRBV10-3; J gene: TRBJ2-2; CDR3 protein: CAISAVSGGAARTGELFF; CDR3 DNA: TGTGCCATCAGTGCTGTGAGCGGGGGGGCGGCGCGCACCGGGGAGCTGTTTTTT
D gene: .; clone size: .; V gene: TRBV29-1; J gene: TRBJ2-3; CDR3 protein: CSGQLGGSTDTQYF; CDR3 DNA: TGCAGCGGCCAACTAGGGGGAAGCACAGATACGCAGTATTTT
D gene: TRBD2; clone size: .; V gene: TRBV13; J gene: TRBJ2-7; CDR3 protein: CASSTGLAGEEQYF; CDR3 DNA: TGTGCCAGCAGCACAGGACTAGCGGGGGAAGAGCAGTACTTC
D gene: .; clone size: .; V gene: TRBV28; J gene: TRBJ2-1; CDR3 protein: CASSPAGYNEQFF; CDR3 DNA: TGTGCCAGCAGCCCCGCAGGGTACAATGAGCAGTTCTTC
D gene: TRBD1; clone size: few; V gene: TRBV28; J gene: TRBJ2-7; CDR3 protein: CASTRDSQSSYEQYF; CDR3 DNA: TGTGCCAGCACCCGGGACAGTCAGAGCTCCTACGAGCAGTACTTC
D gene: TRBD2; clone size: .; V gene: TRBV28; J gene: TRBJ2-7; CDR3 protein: CASTYSGPPYEQYF; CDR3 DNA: TGTGCCAGCACCTATAGCGGGCCTCCCTACGAGCAGTACTTC
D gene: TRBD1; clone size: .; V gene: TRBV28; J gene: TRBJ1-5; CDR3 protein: CASSLPTGAGQPQHF; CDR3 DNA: TGTGCCAGCAGCCTACCTACAGGGGCGGGTCAGCCCCAGCATTTT
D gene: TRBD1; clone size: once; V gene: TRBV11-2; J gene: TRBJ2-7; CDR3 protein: CASRSIPGQGHSYEQYF; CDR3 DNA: TGTGCCAGCAGGTCTATACCCGGACAGGGACACTCCTACGAGCAGTACTTC
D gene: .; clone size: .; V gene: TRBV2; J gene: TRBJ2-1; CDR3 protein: CASGTENEQFF; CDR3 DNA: TGTGCCAGCGGTACCGAGAATGAGCAGTTCTTC
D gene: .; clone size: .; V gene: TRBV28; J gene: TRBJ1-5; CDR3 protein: CASSWGGWNQPQHF; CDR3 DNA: TGTGCCAGCAGTTGGGGGGGCTGGAATCAGCCCCAGCATTTT
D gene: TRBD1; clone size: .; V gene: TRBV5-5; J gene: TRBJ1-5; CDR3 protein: CASSLTPTLQGAGGQPQHF; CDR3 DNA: TGTGCCAGCAGCTTGACTCCTACTCTACAGGGGGCAGGGGGTCAGCCCCAGCATTTT